Sequencing of this T cell receptor (beta chain) was carried out in a study of identical twins. The study, taken as a whole, reports: Sequences that were out-of-frame, alpha and twin-shared displayed an excess of low generation probability. Not following the same donors, the study drew its conclusions from cross-sectional statistical analysis. Modelling underestimated the level of out-of-frame TCR alpha sharing observed in monozygotic twins. Zero-insertion analyses could be partly confounded by invariant MAIT and iNKT cells.

The germline V gene has CDR1 SQVTM and CDR2 ANQGSEA. This CDR3 comprises 15 residues. Trimming cost V 1 base and J 7 bases; bases outside gene matches: 7. About this clonotype: The antigen is unknown.

TCRdb itself ran the 5' RACE reads through MiXCR, one entry per CDR3 protein. In the table there are about 450,000 distinct CDR3 sequences, less than 20% of which are singletons. This clonotype originated in a middle-aged man in good health. The chain carries TRBV29-1 and TRBJ2-1; 10 bases align to TRBD2. Source material: naive T cells sorted from blood. CDR3 DNA sequence: TGCAGCGTTGAAGGGGTAGCGGGAGGTCGGAATGAGCAGTTCTTC. It yields the protein CSVEGVAGGRNEQFF.